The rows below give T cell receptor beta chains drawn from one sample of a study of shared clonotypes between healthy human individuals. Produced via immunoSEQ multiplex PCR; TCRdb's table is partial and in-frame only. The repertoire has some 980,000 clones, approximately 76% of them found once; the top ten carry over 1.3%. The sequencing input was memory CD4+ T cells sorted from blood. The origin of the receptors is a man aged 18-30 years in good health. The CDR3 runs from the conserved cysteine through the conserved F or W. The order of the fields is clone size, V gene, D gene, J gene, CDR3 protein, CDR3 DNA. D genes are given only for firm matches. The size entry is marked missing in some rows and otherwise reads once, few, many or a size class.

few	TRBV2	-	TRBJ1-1	CASSEASNTEAFF	TGTGCCAGCAGTGAAGCGTCGAACACTGAAGCTTTCTTT
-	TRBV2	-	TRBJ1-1	CASSEDKFRRNTEAFF	TGTGCCAGCAGTGAAGATAAGTTTCGGAGGAACACTGAAGCTTTCTTT
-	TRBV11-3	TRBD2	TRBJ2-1	CASSASGSSYNEQFF	TGTGCCAGCAGCGCAAGCGGGAGCTCCTACAATGAGCAGTTCTTC
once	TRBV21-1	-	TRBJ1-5	CASSKSGTDDQPQHF	TGTGCCAGCAGCAAGTCCGGGACAGACGATCAGCCCCAGCATTTT
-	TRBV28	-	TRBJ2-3	CASSFERTDTQYF	TGTGCCAGCAGTTTTGAAAGGACAGATACGCAGTATTTT
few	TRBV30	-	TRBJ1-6	CAWKEWQGPSPLHF	TGTGCCTGGAAAGAGTGGCAGGGGCCATCACCCCTCCACTTT
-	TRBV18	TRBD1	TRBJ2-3	CASHPGQPTDTQYF	TGTGCCAGCCATCCGGGACAGCCCACAGATACGCAGTATTTT
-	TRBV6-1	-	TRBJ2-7	CASSDIGSSYEQYF	TGTGCCAGCAGTGATATAGGCAGCTCCTACGAGCAGTACTTC
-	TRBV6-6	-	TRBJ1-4	CASSYPGGGEKLFF	TGTGCCAGCAGTTACCCCGGAGGAGGTGAAAAACTGTTTTTT
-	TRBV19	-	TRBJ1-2	CASSSQLDPNYGYTF	TGTGCCAGTAGTTCCCAACTCGACCCCAACTATGGCTACACCTTC
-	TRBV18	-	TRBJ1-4	CASSPPSDEKLFF	TGTGCCAGCTCACCACCTTCGGATGAAAAACTGTTTTTT
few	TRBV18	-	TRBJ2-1	CASSPQTTQNEQFF	TGTGCCAGCTCACCACAGACGACACAAAATGAGCAGTTCTTC
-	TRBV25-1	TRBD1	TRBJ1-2	CASSAHRDRGGGYTF	TGTGCCAGCAGTGCCCATCGGGACAGGGGGGGTGGCTACACCTTC
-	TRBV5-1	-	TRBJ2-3	CASSLGAGSSDTQYF	TGCGCCAGCAGCTTGGGGGCGGGGTCTTCAGATACGCAGTATTTT
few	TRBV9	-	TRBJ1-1	CASSVLRDKNKAFF	TGTGCCAGCAGCGTACTCCGGGACAAGAACAAAGCTTTCTTT
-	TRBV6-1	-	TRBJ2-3	CASSEPSVSDTQYF	TGTGCCAGCAGTGAACCCTCAGTATCAGATACGCAGTATTTT
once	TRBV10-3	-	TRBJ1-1	CAIRGGTEAFF	TGTGCCATCAGGGGGGGCACTGAAGCTTTCTTT
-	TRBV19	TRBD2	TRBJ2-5	CASSIGLAEQETQYF	TGTGCCAGTAGTATCGGGCTAGCGGAACAAGAGACCCAGTACTTC
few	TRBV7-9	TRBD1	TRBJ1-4	CASSLRTGAGDEKLFF	TGTGCCAGCAGCCTCAGGACAGGGGCCGGAGATGAAAAACTGTTTTTT
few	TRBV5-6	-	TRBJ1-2	CASSFARRGYTF	TGTGCCAGCAGCTTTGCGCGGAGGGGCTACACCTTC
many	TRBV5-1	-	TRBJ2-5	CASSSTGKETQYF	TGCGCCAGCAGCTCGACAGGAAAAGAGACCCAGTACTTC
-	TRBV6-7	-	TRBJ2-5	CASSPRQPQETQYF	TGTGCCAGCAGCCCTAGACAGCCACAAGAGACCCAGTACTTC
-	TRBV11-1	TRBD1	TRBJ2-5	CASSSWGQAKETQYF	TGTGCCAGCAGCTCATGGGGACAGGCTAAAGAGACCCAGTACTTC
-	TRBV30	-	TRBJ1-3	CAHENSAGNTIYF	TGTGCCCATGAAAACTCTGCTGGAAACACCATATATTTT
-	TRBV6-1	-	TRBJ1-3	CASSAGEGNTIYF	TGTGCCAGCAGTGCAGGGGAAGGAAACACCATATATTTT
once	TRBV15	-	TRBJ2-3	CATTPGASLTDTQYF	TGTGCCACCACCCCGGGGGCCAGTTTAACGGATACGCAGTATTTT